The 22 T cell receptor beta chains reported below all come from one sample, sequenced in a study of blood T cells in healthy people across ages (dated by TCRdb to the mid-2010s). The method was 5' RACE. A second PCR of about 7 to 12 cycles was run with a J-beta primer mix and a sample-barcoded 5' primer. The public reads were reprocessed in TCRdb via fastp at Q25 and MiXCR, keeping in-frame beta chains. Rows with a matching CDR3 protein are joined into one entry that keeps the most common DNA and genes. For this sample the table gives around 1,800,000 distinct CDR3 sequences, of which about 39% were detected only once. 20% to 25% of the sample rests with the top ten. Material for sequencing was blood. These receptors originate from a human donor in good health.

This clonotype was seen a few times. The chain employs TRBV12-3 or TRBV12-4 and TRBJ2-5; the D gene is possibly TRBD2 (6 bases). The CDR3 contains 14 residues. V shed 6 bases and J shed 9 bases, with 20 bases lying between them. CDR3 in amino acids: CASSWFSGEGSQYF. As DNA, the CDR3 is TGTGCCAGCAGCTGGTTCTCGGGGGAAGGCTCCCAGTACTTC.

Only a few counts were recorded for this clonotype. The V gene is TRBV4-1, the J gene TRBJ1-2; D is possibly TRBD1 (6 bases). The CDR3 is 16 amino acids. V gave up 0 bases and J gave up 4 bases, with 15 bases separating them. From germline, CDR1 is MGHRA and CDR2 YSYEKL. The CDR3 bases are TGCGCCAGCAGCCAAGATAGGCGGGGGGCAGGCTATGGCTACACCTTC. Protein product: CASSQDRRGAGYGYTF.

This clonotype was recorded a few times. The CDR3 coding sequence is TGTGCCAGCAGCTTTCAGTGGGACTGGCGTTCCTACAATGAGCAGTTCTTC. Amino acid sequence: CASSFQWDWRSYNEQFF. V and J are TRBV7-9 and TRBJ2-1; the D gene is possibly TRBD2 (6 bases). The CDR3 extends over 17 amino acids. Trimming cost V 3 bases and J 1 base, with 16 bases left between them. The germline CDR1 and CDR2 sequences are SEHNR and FQNEAQ (reference sequence).

The V gene is TRBV12-3 or TRBV12-4, the J gene TRBJ2-1; 10 bases agree with TRBD1. The junction had 10 bases not matched to a gene; V was cut back by 7 bases and J by 7 bases. This CDR3 has 15 amino acids. CDR3 region: CASTPGGQGINEQFF. The CDR3, as DNA: TGTGCCAGCACCCCTGGGGGACAGGGGATTAATGAGCAGTTCTTC.

There are a few counts of this clonotype. For the CDR3, the DNA is TGTGCCAGCAGCCCAGACACCAAAAACATTCAGTACTTC. Translated: CASSPDTKNIQYF. The V call is TRBV7-2, the J call TRBJ2-4; unclear D gene. V gave up 5 bases and J gave up 2 bases, with 7 bases separating them. CDR1 is SGHTA and CDR2 is FQGNSA in the germline V gene. The CDR3 is 13 residues long.

V is TRBV10-3 and J is TRBJ1-5, with D perhaps TRBD1 (5 bases). This CDR3 comprises 15 residues. With 3 bases removed from V and 1 base from J, the gap between germline ends came to 10 bases. The germline V gene has CDR1 ENHRY and CDR2 SYGVKD. DNA for the CDR3: TGTGCCATCAGTGACGTAGGGGAGAGCAATCAGCCCCAGCATTTT. Protein: CAISDVGESNQPQHF.

This chain uses TRBV29-1 with TRBJ2-3; D perhaps matches TRBD1 (6 bases). CDR1 is SQVTM and CDR2 is ANQGSEA in the germline V gene. There are 12 residues in the CDR3. Between the trimmed V and J ends, which lost 5 bases and 4 bases, there was a span of 10 bases. As DNA, the CDR3 is TGCAGCGTTCAGGGGCCCTCAGATACGCAGTATTTT. This gives the protein CSVQGPSDTQYF.

This chain joins TRBV12-3 or TRBV12-4 and TRBJ1-1; no definite D call. V was clipped by 6 bases and J by 2 bases, with 13 bases between them. The CDR3 runs to 14 residues. The CDR3: CASSPAYRNTEAFF. The CDR3 DNA follows: TGTGCCAGCAGCCCAGCCTACAGAAACACTGAAGCTTTCTTT.

A single count supports this clonotype. V is TRBV19 and J is TRBJ1-1; possibly TRBD1 for D (6 bases). Germline V gene sequence: CDR1 LNHDA, CDR2 SQIVND (reference sequence). The V end was cut by 3 bases, the J end by 5 bases, with 22 bases between. The CDR3 length is 17 residues. CDR3 bases: TGTGCCAGTAGTATTCTCGGGCCCAGGGGAGGTAAGACTGAAGCTTTCTTT. Encoded protein: CASSILGPRGGKTEAFF. The full variable domain, in which reference TRBV19 and TRBJ1-1 provide the parts outside the CDR3, is DGGITQSPKYLFRKEGQNVTLSCEQNLNHDAMYWYRQDPGQGLRLIYYSQIVNDFQKGDIAEGYSVSREKKESFPLTVTSAQKNPTAFYLCASSILGPRGGKTEAFFGQGTRLTVV.

This chain connects TRBV6-5 to TRBJ2-6; D is unclear. The V gene lost 6 bases and the J gene lost 6 bases, with 18 bases spanning the gap. The CDR3 loop spans 16 amino acids. From germline, CDR1 is MNHEY and CDR2 SVGAGI. This CDR3 reads CASRPRGFVVANVLTF. CDR3 DNA sequence: TGTGCCAGCAGGCCTCGTGGGTTCGTCGTGGCCAACGTCCTGACTTTC.

About this clonotype: A much larger clone lies one base from this, so it may be a read error. The CDR3 loop is CSVGTGGSSSEQYF. CDR3 in DNA: TGCAGCGTTGGGACAGGGGGCTCCAGTTCCGAGCAGTACTTC. The V and J genes are TRBV29-1 and TRBJ2-4; 11 positions match TRBD1. The J call is in doubt because the DNA end fits TRBJ2-7 better. The length of the CDR3 is 14 residues. Germline CDR1 SQVTM, CDR2 ANQGSEA.

This chain uses TRBV12-3 or TRBV12-4 with TRBJ2-7; D gene ambiguous. The V and J ends lost 3 bases and 0 bases respectively, with 9 bases between them. The CDR3 extends over 14 amino acids. The CDR3 sequence is CASSLQTNSYEQYF. The CDR3 DNA is TGTGCCAGCAGTTTGCAGACGAACTCCTACGAGCAGTACTTC.

In this sample, this clonotype turned up many times. The chain joins TRBV20-1 to TRBJ2-3; TRBD1 is a possible D gene (6 bases). This CDR3 is 15 amino acids long. The V and J ends lost 2 bases and 0 bases respectively, with 12 bases between them. Germline V gives CDR1 DFQATT, CDR2 SNEGSKA (reference sequence). Here the CDR3 DNA reads TGCAGTGCTAGAAGAGGGGGAGTTAGCACAGATACGCAGTATTTT. Its protein product is CSARRGGVSTDTQYF.

The rearrangement joins TRBV4-3 to TRBJ2-1; 7 bases agree with TRBD1. Per the germline V gene, CDR1 is LGHNA and CDR2 is YSLEER. J was trimmed by 2 bases and V by 1 base; bases with no gene match: 8. The CDR3 sequence is 17 residues long. The CDR3 nucleotides read TGCGCCAGCAGCCAAGTGGCCACAGGGGCGCCCTACAATGAGCAGTTCTTC. Protein sequence: CASSQVATGAPYNEQFF.

This rearrangement joins TRBV20-1 to TRBJ2-7, with TRBD1 matching over 10 bases. With V trimmed by 6 bases and J by 2 bases, 10 bases remained unmatched. CDR1 DFQATT and CDR2 SNEGSKA come from the germline V gene (reference sequence). The CDR3 is made up of 15 amino acids. The CDR3 nucleotides are TGCAGTGCACGGATTACCGGGACAGGGGCCTACGAGCAGTACTTC. Translated: CSARITGTGAYEQYF.

The genes are TRBV29-1 and TRBJ2-5, with D tentatively TRBD1 (5 bases). The V gene's germline CDR1 is SQVTM and CDR2 ANQGSEA. This CDR3 region has 16 residues. Trimming pared 0 bases from V and 1 base from J, leaving 15 bases between. The CDR3 nucleotides are TGCAGCGTTGAAGATCCCCTCCCGACAGCCCAAGAGACCCAGTACTTC. Translation: CSVEDPLPTAQETQYF.

This CDR3 reads CSARDFAGQGTEAFF. CDR3 nucleotides: TGCAGTGCTAGAGATTTTGCGGGACAGGGGACTGAAGCTTTCTTT. The V gene is TRBV20-1, the J gene TRBJ1-1; 10 bases fit TRBD1. From germline, CDR1 is DFQATT and CDR2 SNEGSKA (reference sequence). The CDR3 is 15 residues long. The J segment lost 5 bases and the V segment lost 0 bases, leaving 6 bases of the junction unmatched.

The rearrangement links TRBV14 to TRBJ2-1; 7 bases are shared with TRBD1. The CDR3 runs 11 residues. After removal of 8 bases from V and 8 bases from J, the junction contained 3 bases not matched to a gene. Germline assignment: CDR1 SGHDN and CDR2 FVKESK. The CDR3 coding sequence is TGTGCCAGCCAGGGGGTCTATGAGCAGTTCTTC. Amino acids: CASQGVYEQFF. The complete variable domain, with remaining parts taken from reference TRBV14 and TRBJ2-1, reads EAGVTQFPSHSVIEKGQTVTLRCDPISGHDNLYWYRRVMGKEIKFLLHFVKESKQDESGMPNNRFLAERTGGTYSTLKVQPAELEDSGVYFCASQGVYEQFFGPGTRLTVL.

This clonotype has just a few counts. V is TRBV7-9 and J is TRBJ1-2, with D maybe TRBD1 (5 bases). Looked up from germline, CDR1 is SEHNR and CDR2 is FQNEAQ (reference sequence). Trimming removed 6 bases at V and 8 bases at J, with 19 bases between. The CDR3 is made up of 14 amino acids. The CDR3 DNA sequence: TGTGCCAGCAGTACAGACAGCCTCCTTGGGGGCTACACCTTC. Its translation: CASSTDSLLGGYTF.

This clonotype was observed a single time. The chain links TRBV19 to TRBJ2-5; D is undetermined. CDR3 length: 15 amino acids. V shed 2 bases and J shed 3 bases, with 13 bases lying between them. Germline V lookup: CDR1 LNHDA, CDR2 SQIVND (reference sequence). In nucleotides, the CDR3 is TGTGCCAGTAGTATATGGTTACGGAGTAAAGAGACCCAGTACTTC. Translating gives CASSIWLRSKETQYF. The whole variable domain, remainder taken from reference TRBV19 and TRBJ2-5, is DGGITQSPKYLFRKEGQNVTLSCEQNLNHDAMYWYRQDPGQGLRLIYYSQIVNDFQKGDIAEGYSVSREKKESFPLTVTSAQKNPTAFYLCASSIWLRSKETQYFGPGTRLLVL.

This clonotype was detected only a few times. The chain carries TRBV6-5 and TRBJ2-1; weak D call: TRBD1 (5 bases). V shed 4 bases and J shed 11 bases, with 12 bases lying between them. The CDR3 is made up of 12 amino acids. Germline V lookup: CDR1 MNHEY, CDR2 SVGAGI. The chain's CDR3 is CASSSTAAQQFF. The CDR3 coding sequence is TGTGCCAGCAGTTCGACAGCTGCCCAGCAGTTCTTC.

This clonotype occurred a few times. The chain combines TRBV5-1 with TRBJ1-1; D gene uncertain. The CDR3 is 13 amino acids. The germline gives CDR1 SGHRS, CDR2 YFSETQ. The germline V and J ends were trimmed by 6 bases and 1 base, with 10 bases remaining between them. CDR3 amino acids: CASMRYRNTEAFF. In nucleotides, the CDR3 is TGCGCCAGCATGAGGTATCGGAACACTGAAGCTTTCTTT.